Presented here are 9 T cell receptor beta chains from one specimen sequenced in a study of blood T cells in healthy people across ages (dated by TCRdb to the mid-2010s). Library preparation used 5' RACE. Instrument used: Illumina HiSeq 2500. A second 7 to 11 cycle PCR used a sample-barcoded 5' primer and a J-beta primer mix. The public reads were run again by TCRdb, first through fastp at Q25 and then through MiXCR, and only productive beta chains were kept. Records with the same CDR3 protein are collapsed into one entry carrying the most frequent genes and DNA. The sample table lists about 640,000 distinct CDR3 sequences, about 54% of them with a count of one. Clones ranked in the top ten supply 30% to 40% of the sample. The sample consisted of blood. These receptors came from a man aged 60 to 75 in good health.

The chain joins TRBV7-6 to TRBJ1-6, with a weak D call TRBD1 (5 bases). The germline CDR1 and CDR2 sequences are SGHVS and FNYEAQ. This CDR3 is built from 16 residues. Trimming removed 4 bases at V and 10 bases at J, with 20 bases between. The CDR3, as DNA: TGTGCCAGCAGCTCCGACCAATCAGGGTTCGGATCACCCCTCCACTTT. Its translation: CASSSDQSGFGSPLHF.

This clonotype turned up a few times. V and J are TRBV6-1 and TRBJ2-5; D is perhaps TRBD2 (6 bases). The V and J ends lost 2 bases and 6 bases respectively, with 7 bases between them. The CDR3 covers 12 residues. Germline V CDR1 and CDR2: MNHNS, SASEGT. CDR3 coding DNA: TGTGCCAGCAGTGAACGGGGGAAGACCCAGTACTTC. Its protein product is CASSERGKTQYF.

The gene calls are TRBV9 and TRBJ2-3; 9 positions match TRBD1. CDR3 length: 17 amino acids. Germline CDR1 is SGDLS and CDR2 is YYNGEE. V gave up 3 bases and J gave up 1 base; unmatched junction bases: 9. This CDR3 is CASSGGTGNRGTDTQYF. The CDR3 DNA reads TGTGCCAGCAGCGGAGGGACAGGGAACCGCGGCACAGATACGCAGTATTTT.

CDR3 bases: TGTGCCAGCAGCCCCACCATTCAGTGGAATGAGCAGTTCTTC. Its translation is CASSPTIQWNEQFF. The J gene is TRBJ2-1, the V gene TRBV7-9; D is undetermined. Between the trimmed V and J ends, which lost 5 bases and 7 bases, there was a span of 15 bases. This CDR3 has 14 residues. Germline CDR1 reads SEHNR; CDR2 reads FQNEAQ (reference sequence).

V gene TRBV12-3 or TRBV12-4 combines with J gene TRBJ2-3; possible D gene TRBD2, 5 bases. V lost 0 bases, J lost 5 bases, and 15 bases lay in between. The CDR3 runs 16 residues. The CDR3 protein is CASSLARGQARDTQYF. Here the CDR3 DNA reads TGTGCCAGCAGTTTAGCGCGAGGGCAGGCGAGAGATACGCAGTATTTT.

This clonotype was picked up one time. The rearrangement uses TRBV6-1 and TRBJ2-1, with D hard to call. The CDR3 is 15 residues long. Between the trimmed V and J ends, which lost 8 bases and 0 bases, there was a span of 14 bases. Germline V gene sequence: CDR1 MNHNS, CDR2 SASEGT. The CDR3 nucleotides are TGTGCCAGCCTTCCACTTCCGAGCTCCTACAATGAGCAGTTCTTC. It translates to CASLPLPSSYNEQFF.

This rearrangement joins TRBV2 to TRBJ2-5; 9 positions match TRBD2. The germline V gene encodes CDR1 SNHLY and CDR2 FYNNEI. The CDR3 consists of 17 residues. V lost 1 base, J lost 2 bases, and 8 bases stayed unmatched. The CDR3 nucleotides are TGTGCCAGCAGTGAAGGTAGCGGGGGCCCTCTTCAAGAGACCCAGTACTTC. Translating it yields CASSEGSGGPLQETQYF.

This chain connects TRBV5-1 to TRBJ2-5, with 7 bases that match TRBD2. V shed 1 base and J 1 base; nucleotides not matched to a gene: 7. This CDR3 is built from 16 residues. In germline, CDR1 is SGHRS, CDR2 YFSETQ. This CDR3 reads CASSLMTGGGQETQYF. The CDR3 DNA is TGCGCCAGCAGCTTGATGACTGGCGGGGGCCAAGAGACCCAGTACTTC.

The V gene is TRBV6-4, the J gene TRBJ1-2, with 7 bases lining up with TRBD1. With 0 bases clipped from V and 6 bases from J, the junction kept 7 bases outside the gene matches. The CDR3 is made up of 15 amino acids. CDR1 MRHNA and CDR2 SNTAGT come from the germline V gene. The CDR3: CASSDSPTGWNGYTF. CDR3 DNA: TGTGCCAGCAGTGACTCGCCGACAGGGTGGAATGGCTACACCTTC.